Here is one T cell receptor (beta chain) with its context. Its antigen is not known. This record comes from a study of monozygotic twins with inflammatory bowel disease. CDR3 length equals 15 residues. Germline V gives CDR1 MNHEY, CDR2 SVGAGI. UMIs that included a 6-nucleotide sample barcode were added by template switching, which took place during cDNA synthesis. From the 5' RACE reads, TCRdb lists one entry per CDR3 protein and no DNA. This sample's clone table lists about 300,000 distinct CDR3 sequences. The study, taken as a whole, reports: The analysis yielded no support for one strong signal or clonotype associated with IBD.

The sequencing input was blood. This sequence joins TRBV6-5 and TRBJ1-3. The clonotype comes from a human donor with ulcerative colitis or Crohn's disease, or a healthy co-twin of an affected twin (not recorded which). The CDR3 protein is CASSSSGFSGNTIYF.